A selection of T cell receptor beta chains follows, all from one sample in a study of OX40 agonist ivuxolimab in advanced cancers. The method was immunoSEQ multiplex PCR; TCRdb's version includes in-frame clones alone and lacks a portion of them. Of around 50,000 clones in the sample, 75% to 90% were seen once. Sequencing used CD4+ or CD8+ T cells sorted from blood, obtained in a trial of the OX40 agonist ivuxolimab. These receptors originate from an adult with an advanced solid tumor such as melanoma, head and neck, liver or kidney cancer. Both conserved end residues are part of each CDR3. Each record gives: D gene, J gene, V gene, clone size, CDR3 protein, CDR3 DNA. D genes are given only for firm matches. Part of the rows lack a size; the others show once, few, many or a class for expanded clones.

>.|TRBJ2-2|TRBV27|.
CASSFLWTGELFF
TGTGCCAGCAGTTTTTTGTGGACCGGGGAGCTGTTTTTT
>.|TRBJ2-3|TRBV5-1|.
CASSHGGTDTQYF
TGCGCCAGCAGCCACGGTGGCACAGATACGCAGTATTTT
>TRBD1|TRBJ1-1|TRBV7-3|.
CASSLTAGSRGGTEAFF
TGTGCCAGCAGCTTAACCGCTGGTTCCAGGGGGGGCACTGAAGCTTTCTTT
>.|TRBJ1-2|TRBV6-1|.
CASSEVTRPGSYGYTF
TGTGCCAGCAGTGAAGTGACAAGACCCGGGTCTTATGGCTACACCTTC
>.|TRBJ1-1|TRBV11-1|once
CASSLRADTEAFF
TGTGCCAGCAGCTTAAGGGCGGACACTGAAGCTTTCTTT
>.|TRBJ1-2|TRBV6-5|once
CASRTGSTYGYTF
TGTGCCAGCAGGACCGGGTCCACGTATGGCTACACCTTC
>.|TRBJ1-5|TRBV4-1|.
CASSQDEGNQPQHF
TGCGCCAGCAGCCAAGATGAAGGGAATCAGCCCCAGCATTTT
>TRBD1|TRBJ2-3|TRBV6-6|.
CASRGSRGRTDTQYF
TGTGCCAGCAGAGGTAGCAGGGGGCGGACAGATACGCAGTATTTT
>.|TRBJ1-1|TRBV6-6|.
CASSLGQNTEAFF
TGTGCCAGCAGCCTGGGACAGAACACTGAAGCTTTCTTT
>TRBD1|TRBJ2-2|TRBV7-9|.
CATPGTGVDTGELFF
TGTGCCACCCCGGGTACAGGGGTGGACACCGGGGAGCTGTTTTTT
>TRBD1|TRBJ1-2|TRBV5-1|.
CASSLEDRVGGYTF
TGCGCCAGCAGCTTGGAAGACAGGGTGGGCGGCTACACCTTC
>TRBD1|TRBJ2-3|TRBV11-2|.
CASSLYLRGGSTDTQYF
TGTGCCAGCAGCTTATATCTCAGAGGGGGCAGCACAGATACGCAGTATTTT
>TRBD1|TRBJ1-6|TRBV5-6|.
CASSVDRAYLGSPLHF
TGTGCCAGCAGCGTGGACAGGGCCTACTTGGGTTCACCCCTCCACTTT
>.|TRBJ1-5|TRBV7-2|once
CASSLESSNQPQHF
TGTGCCAGCAGCTTAGAATCTAGCAATCAGCCCCAGCATTTT
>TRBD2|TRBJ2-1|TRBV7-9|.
CASRLSGETYNEQFF
TGTGCCAGCAGACTAAGCGGGGAGACCTACAATGAGCAGTTCTTC
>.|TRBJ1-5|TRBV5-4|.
CASSLGRDQPQHF
TGTGCCAGCAGCTTGGGGCGGGATCAGCCCCAGCATTTT
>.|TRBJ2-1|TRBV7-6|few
CASSLRGSLYNEQFF
TGTGCCAGCAGCTTAAGGGGATCTCTCTACAATGAGCAGTTCTTC
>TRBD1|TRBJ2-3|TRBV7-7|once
CASSSGGERTDTQYF
TGTGCCAGCAGTTCAGGGGGCGAAAGGACAGATACGCAGTATTTT
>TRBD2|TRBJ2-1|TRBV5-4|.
CASSFGLAGGLRNEQFF
TGTGCCAGCAGCTTTGGACTAGCGGGGGGTCTGAGGAATGAGCAGTTCTTC
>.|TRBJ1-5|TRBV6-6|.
CAARAKSNSNQPQHF
TGTGCCGCCCGAGCCAAAAGTAATAGCAATCAGCCCCAGCATTTT
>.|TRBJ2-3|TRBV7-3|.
CASSAPERGTDTQYF
TGTGCCAGCAGCGCTCCCGAGCGGGGCACAGATACGCAGTATTTT
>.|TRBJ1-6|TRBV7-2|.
CASSTLQGINSPLHF
TGTGCCAGCAGCACCCTACAGGGAATTAATTCACCCCTCCACTTT
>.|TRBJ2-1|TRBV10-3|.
CAISESGRTTEQFF
TGTGCCATCAGTGAGTCGGGTAGGACCACTGAGCAGTTCTTC
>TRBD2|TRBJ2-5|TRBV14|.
CASRPSGGHQETQYF
TGTGCCAGCAGACCTAGCGGGGGTCACCAAGAGACCCAGTACTTC